This T cell receptor (beta chain) was identified in a study of molecular identifiers for immune sequencing clone quantification. TCRdb analysed the PCR reads with MiXCR anew, one entry per CDR3 protein. The repertoire holds 97,000 or so distinct CDR3 sequences, with roughly 24% as singletons. Germline CDR1 WSHSY, CDR2 SAAADI. The CDR3 has 17 amino acids. Unmatched junction bases numbered 10, after V lost 1 base and J lost 4 bases. This clonotype showed up many times. V and J are TRBV10-2 and TRBJ2-5, with 9 bases fitting TRBD2. Sequencing input: naive CD8+ T cells from blood, with Jurkat cell RNA spiked in. The subset: FACS-sorted CD8+CD4-CCR7+CD45RA+ naive T cells. The receptor comes from a human donor in good health. Some libraries in this study had Jurkat cell RNA spiked in. This CDR3 reads CASSELLAGGPGETQYF. The CDR3, as DNA: TGCGCCAGCAGTGAGTTACTTGCGGGGGGGCCCGGAGAGACCCAGTACTTC.